This paragraph reports one T cell receptor beta chain. No cognate antigen has been identified for it. No much larger clone exists at a distance of one base, and base qualities are not known. This entry comes from a study of post-analysis software for immune sequencing data (dated by TCRdb to the mid-2010s). Background on the whole study: Disease courses on record covered relapsing-remitting, secondary progressive and progressive-relapsing multiple sclerosis, though some patients had no subtype annotation. The multiple sclerosis patient repertoires were compared with around ten previously published healthy control repertoires from donors aged 6 to 25 years. A subset of samples was prepared in parallel using single-end sample barcoding, then pooled and co-amplified after Illumina adapter ligation.

To demonstrate the VDJtools post-analysis software, TCR beta repertoires were profiled from the peripheral blood of 10 to 15 young patients with multiple sclerosis. The multiple sclerosis patients were children and adolescents between 6 and 15 years of age. Between the V and J ends, shortened by 5 bases and 8 bases respectively, the junction contains 10 bases. CDR3 length: 12 amino acids, cysteine to phenylalanine. Of all the DNA, just the CDR3 is kept, 36 bases in frame from base 1. The germline V gene (reference sequence) supplies CDR1 LGHDT and CDR2 YNNKEL. What the work shows at the level of the full study, not this receptor alone: Significantly lower normalized Chao1 diversity was found in multiple sclerosis patients than in controls, suggesting substantial peripheral T-cell clonal expansion. Significantly higher frequencies in patients than in controls were found for roughly 5 TRBV segments, including TRBV5-6, TRBV5-1 and TRBV20-1. Direct clustering with F measure revealed strong co-clustering of samples prepared in the same batch, which led to a batch-effect correction. The control group was slightly older than the multiple sclerosis patient group.

Library preparation employed PCR. Instrument used: Illumina HiSeq 2500. Unique molecular identifiers were incorporated into TCR beta cDNA libraries to reduce PCR and sequencing biases. Every 1 to 10 million input T cells yielded approximately 500,000 cDNA molecules, meaning each molecule approximated one T cell. The same protocol used for the earlier healthy control dataset was applied to prepare and sequence the patient libraries. Within a given batch, samples were prepared together, multiplexed and sequenced on the same HiSeq lane. From the authors' description of their analysis: Raw barcoded reads were processed with MIGEC, and single-read molecular identifier groups were discarded before consensus assembly and CDR3 extraction. VDJtools was used for post-analysis of the clonotype tables, with diversity normalized by down-sampling every dataset to the smallest sample size. To correct batch-related cross-sample contamination, repertoire overlap clustering matched CDR3 amino acid sequences but not nucleotide sequences. The public reads were reprocessed in TCRdb via fastp at Q25 and MiXCR, keeping in-frame beta chains. Rows are combined by CDR3 protein, so each entry shows the most common genes and DNA. These V and J calls derive from TCRdb rather than the authors' analysis. This sample comprises hundreds of thousands of distinct CDR3 sequences, roughly 47% of them detected only once. The ten top clones hold 1.7% of the sample.

The sequence links TRBV3-1 to TRBJ2-1; TRBD1 might be the D gene, on 7 matching bases. Material: blood. The receptor was isolated from a girl aged 5 to 17 with multiple sclerosis. In nucleotide form, the sequence is TGTGCCAGCAGCACCAGGGGGGATGAGCAGTTCTTC. This encodes CASSTRGDEQFF.